These 14 T cell receptor beta chains were sequenced from one sample in a study of cytomegalovirus exposure and HLA in healthy donors. PCR involved 60 Vbeta and 13 Jbeta primers. Produced via immunoSEQ multiplex PCR; TCRdb's table is partial and in-frame only. Here the sample spans approximately 130,000 clones, 8.5% to 9% being singletons. Material for sequencing was PBMCs. These receptors were collected from a woman aged 40 to 50 in good health and CMV-seropositive.

This sequence joins TRBV19 and TRBJ1-5, with 8 positions matching TRBD1. V was clipped by 8 bases and J by 2 bases; unmatched bases: 8. The CDR3 length is 15 residues. Germline CDR1 and CDR2: LNHDA and SQIVND (reference sequence). As DNA, the CDR3 is TGTGCCAGTGGCACAGGGGGTACTGGCAATCAGCCCCAGCATTTT. Amino acid sequence: CASGTGGTGNQPQHF.

The chain uses TRBV10-3 and TRBJ1-1; TRBD1 agrees at 12 bases. Trimming cost V 5 bases and J 1 base; bases outside gene matches: 5. Germline lookup yields CDR1 ENHRY and CDR2 SYGVKD. The CDR3 is made up of 16 amino acids. CDR3: CAISNRDRGPNTEAFF. In DNA, the CDR3 is TGTGCCATCAGTAACCGGGACAGGGGGCCGAACACTGAAGCTTTCTTT.

V and J are TRBV9 and TRBJ2-3; 14 bases map to TRBD2. V dropped 3 bases and J dropped 1; count of bases not matched to a gene: 1. CDR3 length equals 16 residues. Germline values: CDR1 SGDLS, CDR2 YYNGEE. CDR3 sequence (DNA): TGTGCCAGCAGCGGGGGACTAGCGGGGGGCACAGATACGCAGTATTTT. Its protein is CASSGGLAGGTDTQYF. The full variable domain, completed using reference TRBV9 and TRBJ2-3, is DSGVTQTPKHLITATGQRVTLRCSPRSGDLSVYWYQQSLDQGLQFLIQYYNGEERAKGNILERFSAQQFPDLHSELNLSSLELGDSALYFCASSGGLAGGTDTQYFGPGTRLTVL.

The J gene is TRBJ2-1, the V gene TRBV29-1; D not certain. Germline CDR1 reads SQVTM; CDR2 reads ANQGSEA. The CDR3 is made up of 11 amino acids. V lost 6 bases to trimming and J lost 8 bases, with 11 bases between them. CDR3 amino acids: CSVDLVHEQFF. In DNA form, the CDR3 reads TGCAGCGTCGACTTAGTCCATGAGCAGTTCTTC.

The chain combines TRBV11-1 with TRBJ2-1, with D possibly matching TRBD2 (6 bases). Germline V gene sequence: CDR1 SGHAT, CDR2 FQDESV (reference sequence). There are 15 residues in the CDR3. V shed 0 bases and J shed 1 base, with 7 bases lying between them. The CDR3: CASSLAGGSYNEQFF. DNA of the CDR3: TGTGCCAGCAGCTTAGCGGGGGGATCCTACAATGAGCAGTTCTTC.

This clone was observed a few times. The rearrangement uses TRBV7-6 and TRBJ2-7, with D maybe TRBD1 (6 bases). The CDR3 extends over 14 amino acids. Germline CDR1 and CDR2: SGHVS and FNYEAQ. V dropped 5 bases and J dropped 3 bases, with 14 bases sitting between them. The CDR3 protein is CASSEQGGIYEQYF. CDR3 sequence (DNA): TGTGCCAGCAGCGAACAGGGTGGGATCTACGAGCAGTACTTC. The entire variable domain, with the rest obtained from reference TRBV7-6 and TRBJ2-7, is as follows: GAGVSQSPRYKVTKRGQDVALRCDPISGHVSLYWYRQALGQGPEFLTYFNYEAQQDKSGLPNDRFSAERPEGSISTLTIQRTEQRDSAMYRCASSEQGGIYEQYFGPGTRLTVT.

In its sample, this clone was seen a few times. This CDR3 reads CDRSEDRQGPAFF. CDR3 coding DNA: TGTGACAGAAGTGAGGACAGGCAAGGACCAGCTTTCTTT. V gene TRBV6-4 combines with J gene TRBJ1-1, with 7 bases aligning to TRBD1. Germline assignment: CDR1 MRHNA and CDR2 SNTAGT. This CDR3 has 13 residues.

The chain joins TRBV7-2 to TRBJ2-7; 13 bases map to TRBD2. V shed 5 bases and J 2 bases; nucleotides not matched to a gene: 3. Germline V gene lookup returns CDR1 SGHTA and CDR2 FQGNSA. The length of the CDR3 is 15 residues. CDR3 coding DNA: TGTGCCAGCAGCCCCGGACTAGCGGGGGCCTACGAGCAGTACTTC. Translated, it gives CASSPGLAGAYEQYF.

This sequence joins TRBV5-1 and TRBJ2-1; possible D gene TRBD2, 6 bases. Trimming shortened V by 3 bases and J by 4 bases, and 8 bases separated the two germline ends. The CDR3 has 13 residues. CDR1 and CDR2 (germline): SGHRS, YFSETQ. The CDR3 sequence: CASSWTTYNEQFF. In nucleotides, the CDR3 is TGCGCCAGCAGCTGGACTACTTACAATGAGCAGTTCTTC.

This clone was found a few times. The genes are TRBV7-9 and TRBJ1-2; D is unresolved. V lost 2 bases to trimming and J lost 14 bases, with 18 bases between them. This CDR3 has 13 residues. Germline values: CDR1 SEHNR, CDR2 FQNEAQ (reference sequence). DNA for the CDR3: TGTGCCAGCAGCTTATCATTTTCCGGGGAGGAAACCTTC. Translating it yields CASSLSFSGEETF.

In this sample, this clone turned up a few times. This chain uses TRBV5-4 with TRBJ2-7; TRBD1 is a possible D gene (5 bases). V gave up 2 bases and J gave up 2 bases, with 5 bases separating them. CDR3 size: 12 residues. Germline V gene data show CDR1 as SGHNT and CDR2 as YYREEE (reference sequence). The CDR3 sequence: CASSLGAYEQYF. The CDR3 DNA sequence: TGTGCCAGCAGCTTAGGGGCCTACGAGCAGTACTTC.

The J gene is TRBJ1-1, the V gene TRBV21-1; the table's D call of TRBD1 was not tested on the DNA. TRBV21-1 has pseudogene status. The CDR3 runs 11 residues. CDR3 loop: CASSPQGETFF. The CDR3 coding sequence is TGTGCCAGCAGCCCACAGGGGGAAACTTTCTTT.

Notes on this clone: Other DNA sequences in this sample translate to the same CDR3. CDR3 loop: CASGKGRGSYEQYF. As DNA, the CDR3 is TGTGCCAGCGGAAAGGGCCGGGGCTCCTACGAGCAGTACTTC. The chain couples TRBV4-2 to TRBJ2-7; D perhaps matches TRBD2 (5 bases). CDR3 length: 14 amino acids. V dropped 8 bases and J dropped 0 bases, with 14 bases sitting between them. Germline V gene data show CDR1 as LGHNA and CDR2 as YNFKEQ.

This clone was recorded at least ten times. This chain connects TRBV14 to TRBJ2-7, with TRBD2 as a possible D gene (6 bases). The V gene's germline CDR1 is SGHDN and CDR2 FVKESK. The CDR3 runs to 16 residues. With 5 bases removed from V and 5 bases from J, the gap between germline ends came to 22 bases. In DNA form, the CDR3 reads TGTGCCAGCAGCTCCTTCGCGGGGCTCTTGAGAAACGAGCAGTACTTC. This sequence encodes CASSSFAGLLRNEQYF.